The 31 T cell receptor beta chains presented below share a single source sample, sequenced in a study of blood T cell repertoires in COVID-19. Produced via immunoSEQ multiplex PCR; TCRdb's table is partial and in-frame only. The profile covers 81,000 or so clones, with almost 85% appearing a single time and 9.6% taken by the ten largest. The sample comprised peripheral blood. Receptor source: a man aged 50-59 years with COVID-19, enrolled during active disease.

V and J are TRBV24-1 and TRBJ2-2; 10 positions match TRBD1. This CDR3 has 14 residues. Trimming took 8 bases from V and 5 from J; bases not matched to a gene: 4. Per the germline V gene, CDR1 is KGHDR and CDR2 is SFDVKD. The DNA of the CDR3 is TGTGCCACCAAGGGGACAGGGGAAACCGGGGAGCTGTTTTTT. It codes for CATKGTGETGELFF.

The genes are TRBV27 and TRBJ1-1; D gene uncertain. There are 13 residues in the CDR3. Germline assignment: CDR1 MNHEY and CDR2 SMNVEV (reference sequence). The V end was cut by 3 bases, the J end by 3 bases, with 8 bases between. In DNA form, the CDR3 reads TGTGCCAGCAGTTTTAAGCGGGACACTGAAGCTTTCTTT. Translating it yields CASSFKRDTEAFF.

The chain recombines TRBV27 with TRBJ2-7; D gene ambiguous. The CDR3 contains 11 residues. CDR1 is MNHEY, CDR2 SMNVEV, per germline (reference sequence). V lost 6 bases to trimming and J lost 3 bases, with 6 bases between them. The chain's CDR3 is CASRSVYEQYF. The DNA of the CDR3 is TGTGCCAGCAGGTCCGTCTACGAGCAGTACTTC.

The DNA for the CDR3 is TGTGCCAGCAGTTATGCCCAGGGAAACCAGCCCCAGCATTTT. This codes for CASSYAQGNQPQHF. This rearrangement joins TRBV6-5 to TRBJ1-5, with D tentatively TRBD1 (5 bases). The germline CDR1 and CDR2 sequences are MNHEY and SVGAGI. V lost 3 bases and J lost 7, with 13 bases in between. The CDR3 consists of 14 residues.

There are a few counts of this clone. This rearrangement joins TRBV19 to TRBJ2-7; maybe TRBD1 (6 bases). Per the germline V gene, CDR1 is LNHDA and CDR2 is SQIVND (reference sequence). There are 14 residues in the CDR3. The ends were cut back, 6 bases at V and 3 bases at J, with 15 bases in the middle. The CDR3 DNA is TGTGCCAGTAGCCCCACAGGGTCCGACTACGAGCAGTACTTC. Protein product: CASSPTGSDYEQYF. The whole variable domain, filled in from reference TRBV19 and TRBJ2-7, reads DGGITQSPKYLFRKEGQNVTLSCEQNLNHDAMYWYRQDPGQGLRLIYYSQIVNDFQKGDIAEGYSVSREKKESFPLTVTSAQKNPTAFYLCASSPTGSDYEQYFGPGTRLTVT.

In its sample, this clone was seen once. The chain combines TRBV30 with TRBJ2-7; unclear D gene. Germline values: CDR1 GTSNPN, CDR2 SVGIG (reference sequence). With 5 bases removed from V and 0 bases from J, the gap between germline ends came to 8 bases. The CDR3 sequence is 12 residues long. CDR3 DNA sequence: TGTGCCTGGGCTTCGAGCTCCTACGAGCAGTACTTC. This sequence encodes CAWASSSYEQYF. The full variable domain, rest sourced from reference TRBV30 and TRBJ2-7, is SQTIHQWPATLVQPVGSPLSLECTVEGTSNPNLYWYRQAAGRGLQLLFYSVGIGQISSEVPQNLSASRPQDRQFILSSKKLLLSDSGFYLCAWASSSYEQYFGPGTRLTVT.

The genes are TRBV5-4 and TRBJ2-5; tentative D call: TRBD2 (5 bases). Trimming removed 1 base from V and 4 bases from J, with 11 bases in between. The CDR3 has 14 residues. Germline V gives CDR1 SGHNT, CDR2 YYREEE (reference sequence). CDR3 DNA sequence: TGTGCCAGCAGCTTGTCCGCTGGAGGAGAGACCCAGTACTTC. It yields the protein CASSLSAGGETQYF.

In DNA, the CDR3 is TGTGCCAGCAGCCGACAATTGAACACTGAAGCTTTCTTT. Translating it yields CASSRQLNTEAFF. The chain links TRBV14 to TRBJ1-1; no firm D call. Germline assignment: CDR1 SGHDN and CDR2 FVKESK. The CDR3 is 13 residues long. V dropped 4 bases and J dropped 0 bases, with 6 bases sitting between them.

V and J are TRBV6-2 or TRBV6-3 and TRBJ2-6, with D perhaps matching TRBD1 (6 bases). The CDR3 runs 16 residues. Germline V lookup: CDR1 MNHEY, CDR2 SVGEGT. The ends were cut back, 6 bases at V and 0 bases at J, with 12 bases in the middle. The CDR3 reads CASSVTGPSGANVLTF. In nucleotides, the CDR3 is TGTGCCAGCAGCGTCACAGGGCCCTCTGGGGCCAACGTCCTGACTTTC.

This chain connects TRBV19 to TRBJ1-5; the D is unclear. CDR1 is LNHDA and CDR2 is SQIVND in the germline V gene (reference sequence). The CDR3 covers 15 residues. The germline V and J ends were trimmed by 4 bases and 1 base, with 11 bases remaining between them. The CDR3 loop reads CASSKWQESNQPQHF. The CDR3, as DNA: TGTGCCAGTAGTAAGTGGCAGGAAAGCAATCAGCCCCAGCATTTT.

The chain's CDR3 is CASSFNRGAPQQYF. CDR3 coding DNA: TGTGCCAGCAGTTTCAACAGGGGTGCCCCTCAGCAGTACTTC. The genes are TRBV27 and TRBJ2-7; 7 bases align to TRBD1. Per germline, CDR1 MNHEY and CDR2 SMNVEV (reference sequence). CDR3 size: 14 residues. V lost 3 bases to trimming and J lost 8 bases; unmatched junction nucleotides: 10.

This chain joins TRBV29-1 and TRBJ1-1; D ambiguous. The CDR3 length is 12 residues. Trimming removed 3 bases from V and 4 bases from J, with 9 bases in between. Germline CDR1 is SQVTM and CDR2 is ANQGSEA. The CDR3 DNA sequence: TGCAGCGTTGAGCCAGGCCCCACTGAAGCTTTCTTT. Its protein product is CSVEPGPTEAFF.

The chain recombines TRBV6-6 with TRBJ1-2; 8 bases are a match to TRBD1. Germline V gives CDR1 MNHNY, CDR2 SVGAGI (reference sequence). The CDR3 is 15 amino acids. Trimming removed 2 bases from V and 3 bases from J; junction bases left unmatched: 5. Written as DNA, the CDR3 is TGTGCCAGCAGTTACGCCCCGGACAGGGACTATGGCTACACCTTC. This sequence encodes CASSYAPDRDYGYTF.

The genes are TRBV5-1 and TRBJ2-1, with TRBD2 matching 13 bases. The CDR3 extends over 15 amino acids. With V trimmed by 4 bases and J by 9 bases, 7 bases remained unmatched. Germline values: CDR1 SGHRS, CDR2 YFSETQ. CDR3 DNA sequence: TGCGCCAGCAGCCGGACTAGCGGGAGTTTGGGTGAGCAGTTCTTC. As protein: CASSRTSGSLGEQFF.

The chain uses TRBV21-1 and TRBJ2-3; the table's D call of TRBD1 was not tested on the DNA. TRBV21-1 is classified as a pseudogene. The CDR3 runs to 14 residues. Here the CDR3 reads CASPDRGLADTQYF. CDR3 DNA sequence: TGTGCCAGTCCGGACAGGGGGCTAGCAGATACGCAGTATTTT.

The chain employs TRBV30 and TRBJ2-3; D uncertain. Trimming removed 2 bases at V and 2 bases at J, with 14 bases between. Germline V gives CDR1 GTSNPN, CDR2 SVGIG (reference sequence). The CDR3 runs to 15 residues. In nucleotides, the CDR3 is TGTGCCTGGAGTTCATCTAGGCGAGTCACAGATACGCAGTATTTT. Amino acids: CAWSSSRRVTDTQYF.

V usage is TRBV28 and J usage is TRBJ2-1; the D gene is possibly TRBD2 (7 bases). V was shortened by 7 bases and J by 4 bases, with 17 bases between the two germline ends. From germline, CDR1 is MDHEN and CDR2 SYDVKM. The CDR3 totals 15 residues. CDR3 region: CASTQGGGPYNEQFF. The DNA for the CDR3 is TGTGCCAGCACCCAAGGGGGGGGGCCGTACAATGAGCAGTTCTTC.

The chain recombines TRBV12-3 or TRBV12-4 with TRBJ2-5; D not resolved. This CDR3 region has 12 residues. V was pared by 4 bases and J by 5 bases, with 8 bases between. The CDR3 sequence is CASSSPRETQYF. The CDR3 DNA follows: TGTGCCAGCAGTTCCCCCCGGGAGACCCAGTACTTC.

Many counts were recorded for this clone. This chain links TRBV5-1 with TRBJ2-3; tentatively, D is TRBD2 (6 bases). This CDR3 has 15 residues. With 4 bases removed from V and 3 bases from J, the gap between germline ends came to 15 bases. CDR1 and CDR2 (germline): SGHRS, YFSETQ. The CDR3 bases are TGCGCCAGCAGCAGCTTCCCGGGAGTAACAGATACGCAGTATTTT. Translation: CASSSFPGVTDTQYF.

The gene calls are TRBV19 and TRBJ1-2; D is perhaps TRBD1 (6 bases). In germline, CDR1 is LNHDA, CDR2 SQIVND (reference sequence). The CDR3 has 16 amino acids. V lost 3 bases, J lost 2 bases, and 16 bases lay in between. CDR3 nucleotides: TGTGCCAGTAGTATCTCGATGACAGGAATAAACTATGGCTACACCTTC. Translating it yields CASSISMTGINYGYTF.

This rearrangement joins TRBV27 to TRBJ2-7; D gene ambiguous. CDR3 length equals 14 residues. Looked up from germline, CDR1 is MNHEY and CDR2 is SMNVEV (reference sequence). Trimming shortened V by 5 bases and J by 3 bases, and 14 bases separated the two germline ends. The CDR3 DNA follows: TGTGCCAGCAGTCTCCGAGGCAGCCACTACGAGCAGTACTTC. Amino acids: CASSLRGSHYEQYF.

The CDR3 bases are TGTGCCAGCAGTTACCGGGACAGGGGGCTGAGTGAGCAGTTCTTC. Translating gives CASSYRDRGLSEQFF. This chain links TRBV2 with TRBJ2-1, with TRBD1 identical over 12 bases. Germline loops: CDR1 SNHLY, CDR2 FYNNEI. Trimming cost V 5 bases and J 9 bases; bases outside gene matches: 8. This CDR3 contains 15 residues.

J is TRBJ1-2 and V is TRBV28; D possibly corresponds to TRBD1 (5 bases). The CDR3 is 15 residues long. The germline CDR1 and CDR2 sequences are MDHEN and SYDVKM. V dropped 5 bases and J dropped 0 bases, with 13 bases sitting between them. The CDR3 here is CASSLTGGANYGYTF. CDR3 sequence (DNA): TGTGCCAGCAGTCTCACGGGGGGAGCTAACTATGGCTACACCTTC.

This rearrangement joins TRBV11-2 to TRBJ1-2; TRBD1 aligns across 7 bases. Germline V gene sequence: CDR1 SGHAT, CDR2 FQNNGV. This CDR3 comprises 16 residues. V lost 0 bases to trimming and J lost 4 bases; unmatched junction nucleotides: 8. CDR3 bases: TGTGCCAGCAGCTTAGATCCGGGAGGGGGCTCCTATGGCTACACCTTC. Its translation: CASSLDPGGGSYGYTF.

The chain carries TRBV28 and TRBJ1-5; D gene ambiguous. Germline V gene data show CDR1 as MDHEN and CDR2 as SYDVKM. The CDR3 is 15 residues long. V was clipped by 4 bases and J by 10 bases, with 20 bases between them. The CDR3 DNA reads TGTGCCAGCAGTTCTTCACTGGACGGGGTAAAACCCCAGCATTTT. It codes for CASSSSLDGVKPQHF.

The rearrangement joins TRBV7-6 to TRBJ2-5, with a weak D call TRBD2 (5 bases). V lost 5 bases and J 0 bases, leaving 7 bases between the germline ends. The CDR3 runs to 13 residues. Germline loops: CDR1 SGHVS, CDR2 FNYEAQ. The CDR3 spells CASSPSYQETQYF. CDR3 in DNA: TGTGCCAGCAGCCCTAGCTACCAAGAGACCCAGTACTTC.

The CDR3 DNA reads TGTGCCAGCAGCTTATTGTCGGGGGGCTACACCTTC. Translating gives CASSLLSGGYTF. The J gene is TRBJ1-2, the V gene TRBV7-8, with D unclear. This CDR3 region has 12 residues. Per germline, CDR1 SGHVS and CDR2 FQNEAQ. V was cut by 2 bases and J by 8 bases, with 9 bases left in between.

This sequence joins TRBV29-1 and TRBJ2-1, with a weak D call TRBD2 (5 bases). The CDR3 has 14 amino acids. The V gene's germline CDR1 is SQVTM and CDR2 ANQGSEA. The V end lost 1 base, the J end lost 0 bases, and 7 bases lay between the germline ends. The CDR3 bases are TGCAGCGTTGAAGCGGGGAGCTCCTACAATGAGCAGTTCTTC. Its protein is CSVEAGSSYNEQFF.

V and J are TRBV5-1 and TRBJ1-1; possibly TRBD1 for D (5 bases). Trimming left V 1 base short and J 0 bases short, with 19 bases between. The CDR3 covers 18 residues. The germline gives CDR1 SGHRS, CDR2 YFSETQ. The CDR3 sequence is CASSLRDSGRRMNTEAFF. The CDR3 nucleotides are TGCGCCAGCAGCTTGAGGGACTCAGGGAGAAGAATGAACACTGAAGCTTTCTTT. The full variable domain, with the rest looked up from reference TRBV5-1 and TRBJ1-1, is KAGVTQTPRYLIKTRGQQVTLSCSPISGHRSVSWYQQTPGQGLQFLFEYFSETQRNKGNFPGRFSGRQFSNSRSEMNVSTLELGDSALYLCASSLRDSGRRMNTEAFFGQGTRLTVV.

This clone was counted once. This sequence joins TRBV28 and TRBJ1-5; weak D call: TRBD1 (6 bases). Trimming shortened V by 0 bases and J by 8 bases, and 11 bases separated the two germline ends. The CDR3 consists of 14 residues. The germline gives CDR1 MDHEN, CDR2 SYDVKM. The CDR3 DNA reads as TGTGCCAGCAGTTTATGGGGGGCAGCCAAGCCCCAGCATTTT. This gives the protein CASSLWGAAKPQHF. The full variable domain, completed using reference TRBV28 and TRBJ1-5, is DVKVTQSSRYLVKRTGEKVFLECVQDMDHENMFWYRQDPGLGLRLIYFSYDVKMKEKGDIPEGYSVSREKKERFSLILESASTNQTSMYLCASSLWGAAKPQHFGDGTRLSIL.

The chain employs TRBV6-5 and TRBJ1-3; D remains unclear. Germline assignment: CDR1 MNHEY and CDR2 SVGAGI. The CDR3 loop spans 13 amino acids. The V end lost 5 bases, the J end lost 4 bases, and 9 bases lay between the germline ends. CDR3 residues: CASSRSIGNTIYF. For the CDR3, the DNA is TGTGCCAGCAGTCGTAGTATAGGAAACACCATATATTTT.